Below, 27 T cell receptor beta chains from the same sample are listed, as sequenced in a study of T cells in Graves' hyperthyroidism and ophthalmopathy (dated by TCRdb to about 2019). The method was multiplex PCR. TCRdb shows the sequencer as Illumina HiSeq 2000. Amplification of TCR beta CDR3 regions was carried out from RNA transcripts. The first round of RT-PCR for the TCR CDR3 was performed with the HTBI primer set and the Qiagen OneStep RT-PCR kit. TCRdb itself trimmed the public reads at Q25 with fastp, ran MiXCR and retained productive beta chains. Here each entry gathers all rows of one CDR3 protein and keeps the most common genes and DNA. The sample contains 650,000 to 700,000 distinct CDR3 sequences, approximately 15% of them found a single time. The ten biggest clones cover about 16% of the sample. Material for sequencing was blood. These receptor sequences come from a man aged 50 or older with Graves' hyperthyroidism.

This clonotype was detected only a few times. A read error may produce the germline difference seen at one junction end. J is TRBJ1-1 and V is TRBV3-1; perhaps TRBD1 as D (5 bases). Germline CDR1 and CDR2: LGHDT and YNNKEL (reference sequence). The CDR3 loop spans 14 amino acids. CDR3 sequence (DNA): TGTGCCAGCAGCCGGGGGACCGAGAACACTGAAACTTTCTTT. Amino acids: CASSRGTENTETFF.

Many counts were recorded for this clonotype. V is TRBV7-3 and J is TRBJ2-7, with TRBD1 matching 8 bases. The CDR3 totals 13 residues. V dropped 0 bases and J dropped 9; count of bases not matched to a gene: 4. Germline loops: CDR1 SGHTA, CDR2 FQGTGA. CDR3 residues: CASSLTRQGTQYF. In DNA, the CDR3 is TGTGCCAGCAGCTTAACCCGACAGGGGACGCAGTACTTC.

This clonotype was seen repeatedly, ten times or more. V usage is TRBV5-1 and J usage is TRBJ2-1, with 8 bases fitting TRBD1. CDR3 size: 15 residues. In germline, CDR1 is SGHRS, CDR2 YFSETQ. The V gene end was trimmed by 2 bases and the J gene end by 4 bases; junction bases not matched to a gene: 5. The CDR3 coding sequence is TGCGCCAGCAGCTTAACAGGACAGGGTTACAATGAGCAGTTCTTC. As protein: CASSLTGQGYNEQFF.

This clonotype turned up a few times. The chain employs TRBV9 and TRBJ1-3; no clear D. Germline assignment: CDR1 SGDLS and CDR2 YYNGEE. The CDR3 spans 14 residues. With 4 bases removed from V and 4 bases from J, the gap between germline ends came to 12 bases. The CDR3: CASSPLASGNTIYF. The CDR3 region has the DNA TGTGCCAGCAGCCCACTCGCGTCCGGAAACACCATATATTTT.

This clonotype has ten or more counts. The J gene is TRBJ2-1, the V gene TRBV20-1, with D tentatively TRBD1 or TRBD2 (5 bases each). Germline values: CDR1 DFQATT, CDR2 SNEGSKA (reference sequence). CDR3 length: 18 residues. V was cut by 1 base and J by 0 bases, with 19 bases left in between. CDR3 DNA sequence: TGCAGTGCTAGAGCCATCGTGGGACGCGGACACTCCTACAATGAGCAGTTCTTC. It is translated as CSARAIVGRGHSYNEQFF.

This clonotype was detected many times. CDR3 protein: CASSPSGNEQFF. The CDR3 DNA sequence: TGTGCCAGCAGTCCCTCAGGGAATGAGCAGTTCTTC. This rearrangement joins TRBV28 to TRBJ2-1; perhaps TRBD1 as D (5 bases). This CDR3 is 12 amino acids long. In germline, CDR1 is MDHEN, CDR2 SYDVKM. V was clipped by 5 bases and J by 7 bases, with 9 bases between them.

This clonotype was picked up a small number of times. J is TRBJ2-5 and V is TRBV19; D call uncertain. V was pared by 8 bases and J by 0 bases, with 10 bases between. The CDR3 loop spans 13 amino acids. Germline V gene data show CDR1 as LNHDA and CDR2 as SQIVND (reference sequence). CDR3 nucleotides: TGTGCCAGTTCCCGGGCGTACCAAGAGACCCAGTACTTC. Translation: CASSRAYQETQYF.

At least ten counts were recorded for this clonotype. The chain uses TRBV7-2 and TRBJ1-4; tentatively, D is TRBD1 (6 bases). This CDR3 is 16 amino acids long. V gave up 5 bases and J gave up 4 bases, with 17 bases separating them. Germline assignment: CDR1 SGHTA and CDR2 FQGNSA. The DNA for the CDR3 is TGTGCCAGCAGCCCCCGGACAGAGCGGTTTAATGAAAAACTGTTTTTT. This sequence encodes CASSPRTERFNEKLFF. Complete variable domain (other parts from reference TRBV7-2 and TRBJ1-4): GAGVSQSPSNKVTEKGKDVELRCDPISGHTALYWYRQSLGQGLEFLIYFQGNSAPDKSGLPSDRFSAERTGGSVSTLTIQRTQQEDSAVYLCASSPRTERFNEKLFFGSGTQLSVL.

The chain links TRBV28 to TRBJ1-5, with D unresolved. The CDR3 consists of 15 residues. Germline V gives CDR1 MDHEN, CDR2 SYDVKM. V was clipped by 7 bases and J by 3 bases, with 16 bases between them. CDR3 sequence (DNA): TGTGCCAGCACCTCGGGCAGGATTATCAATCAGCCCCAGCATTTT. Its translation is CASTSGRIINQPQHF.

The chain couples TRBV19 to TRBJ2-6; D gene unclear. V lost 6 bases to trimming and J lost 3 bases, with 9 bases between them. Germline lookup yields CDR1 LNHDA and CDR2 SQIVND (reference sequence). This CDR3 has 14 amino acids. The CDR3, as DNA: TGTGCCAGTAGCGAGGATTATGGGGCCAACGTCCTGACTTTC. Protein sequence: CASSEDYGANVLTF. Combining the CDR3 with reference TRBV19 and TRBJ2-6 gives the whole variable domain DGGITQSPKYLFRKEGQNVTLSCEQNLNHDAMYWYRQDPGQGLRLIYYSQIVNDFQKGDIAEGYSVSREKKESFPLTVTSAQKNPTAFYLCASSEDYGANVLTFGAGSRLTVL.

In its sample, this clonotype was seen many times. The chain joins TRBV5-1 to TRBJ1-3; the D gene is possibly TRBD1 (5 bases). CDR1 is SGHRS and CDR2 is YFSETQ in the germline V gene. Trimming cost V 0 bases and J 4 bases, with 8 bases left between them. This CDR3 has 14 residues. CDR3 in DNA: TGCGCCAGCAGCTTGGAGGACACGGGAAACACCATATATTTT. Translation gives CASSLEDTGNTIYF. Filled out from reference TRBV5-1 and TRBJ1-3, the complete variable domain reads KAGVTQTPRYLIKTRGQQVTLSCSPISGHRSVSWYQQTPGQGLQFLFEYFSETQRNKGNFPGRFSGRQFSNSRSEMNVSTLELGDSALYLCASSLEDTGNTIYFGEGSWLTVV.

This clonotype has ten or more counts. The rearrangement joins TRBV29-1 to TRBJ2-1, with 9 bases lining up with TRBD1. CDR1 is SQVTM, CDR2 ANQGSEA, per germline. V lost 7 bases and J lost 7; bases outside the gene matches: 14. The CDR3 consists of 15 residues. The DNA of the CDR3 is TGCAGCGGATCCAAAATCCGGGACAGGGCAAATGAGCAGTTCTTC. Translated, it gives CSGSKIRDRANEQFF.

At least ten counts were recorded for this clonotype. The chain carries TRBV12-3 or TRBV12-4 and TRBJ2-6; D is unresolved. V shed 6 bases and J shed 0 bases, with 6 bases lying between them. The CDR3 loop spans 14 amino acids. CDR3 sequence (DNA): TGTGCCAGCAGCCCCCACTCTGGGGCCAACGTCCTGACTTTC. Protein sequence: CASSPHSGANVLTF.

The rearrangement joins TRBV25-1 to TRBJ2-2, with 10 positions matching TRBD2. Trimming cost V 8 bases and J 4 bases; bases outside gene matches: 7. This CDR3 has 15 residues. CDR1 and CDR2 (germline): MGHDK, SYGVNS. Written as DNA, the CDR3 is TGTGCCAGCGAAAATCTAGCGGGAGTCACCGGGGAGCTGTTTTTT. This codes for CASENLAGVTGELFF.

Here the CDR3 reads CAISSPISGWNNEQFF. CDR3 sequence (DNA): TGTGCCATCAGCTCTCCGATTAGCGGGTGGAATAATGAGCAGTTCTTC. V is TRBV10-3 and J is TRBJ2-1; 7 nucleotides match TRBD2. The CDR3 runs to 16 residues. Germline loops: CDR1 ENHRY, CDR2 SYGVKD. With 6 bases clipped from V and 7 bases from J, the junction kept 15 bases outside the gene matches.

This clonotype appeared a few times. The CDR3, as DNA: TGTGCCTGGGGACTAGCGACAGATACGCAGTATTTT. It is translated as CAWGLATDTQYF. The V and J genes are TRBV30 and TRBJ2-3; 9 positions match TRBD2. Germline values: CDR1 GTSNPN, CDR2 SVGIG (reference sequence). J lost 3 bases, V lost 5 bases, and 0 bases had no gene match. CDR3 size: 12 residues.

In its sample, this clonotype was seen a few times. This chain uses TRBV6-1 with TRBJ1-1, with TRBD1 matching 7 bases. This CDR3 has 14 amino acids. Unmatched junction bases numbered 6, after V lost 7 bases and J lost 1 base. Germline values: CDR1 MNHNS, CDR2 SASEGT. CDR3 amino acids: CASTEGQKNTEAFF. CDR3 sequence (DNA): TGTGCCAGCACCGAGGGACAGAAGAACACTGAAGCTTTCTTT.

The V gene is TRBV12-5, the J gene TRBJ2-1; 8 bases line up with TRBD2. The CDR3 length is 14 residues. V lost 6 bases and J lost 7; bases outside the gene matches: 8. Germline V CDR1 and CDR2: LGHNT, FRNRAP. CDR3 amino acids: CASGPSGYGNEQFF. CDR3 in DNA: TGTGCTAGTGGGCCTAGCGGGTATGGGAATGAGCAGTTCTTC.

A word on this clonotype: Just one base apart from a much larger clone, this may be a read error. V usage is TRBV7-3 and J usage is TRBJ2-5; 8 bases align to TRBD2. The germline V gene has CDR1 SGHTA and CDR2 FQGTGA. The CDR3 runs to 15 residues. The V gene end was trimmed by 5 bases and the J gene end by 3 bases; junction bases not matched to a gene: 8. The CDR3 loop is CASSRGGYKEETQYF. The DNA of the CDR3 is TGTGCCAGCAGCCGGGGGGGGTACAAGGAAGAGACCCAGTACTTC.

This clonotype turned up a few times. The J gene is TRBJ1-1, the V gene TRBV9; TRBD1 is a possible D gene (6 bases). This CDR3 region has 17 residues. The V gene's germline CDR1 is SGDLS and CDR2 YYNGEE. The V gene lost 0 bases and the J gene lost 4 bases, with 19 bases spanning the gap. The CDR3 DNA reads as TGTGCCAGCAGCGTAGGCGCGGGGGCGCGGGGTAGCACTGAAGCTTTCTTT. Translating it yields CASSVGAGARGSTEAFF.

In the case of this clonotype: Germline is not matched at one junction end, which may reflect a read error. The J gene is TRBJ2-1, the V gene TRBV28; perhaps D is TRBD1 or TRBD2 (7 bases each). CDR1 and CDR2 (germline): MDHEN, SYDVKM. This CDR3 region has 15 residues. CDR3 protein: CASSLSRGGYSEQFF. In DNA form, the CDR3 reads TGTGCCAGCAGTTTATCCAGGGGGGGGTACAGTGAGCAGTTCTTC.

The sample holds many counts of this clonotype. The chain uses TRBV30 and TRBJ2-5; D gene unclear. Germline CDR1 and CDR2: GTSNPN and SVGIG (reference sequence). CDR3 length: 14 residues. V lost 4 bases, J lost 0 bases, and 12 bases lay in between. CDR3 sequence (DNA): TGTGCCTGGAAACCCCGGACGTACCAAGAGACCCAGTACTTC. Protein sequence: CAWKPRTYQETQYF.

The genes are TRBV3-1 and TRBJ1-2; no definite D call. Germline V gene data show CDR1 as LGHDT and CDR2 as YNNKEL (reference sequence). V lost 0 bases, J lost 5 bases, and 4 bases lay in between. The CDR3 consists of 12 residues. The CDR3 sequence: CASSQEAYGYTF. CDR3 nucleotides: TGTGCCAGCAGCCAAGAGGCTTATGGCTACACCTTC. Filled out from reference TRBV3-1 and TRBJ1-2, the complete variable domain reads DTAVSQTPKYLVTQMGNDKSIKCEQNLGHDTMYWYKQDSKKFLKIMFSYNNKELIINETVPNRFSPKSPDKAHLNLHINSLELGDSAVYFCASSQEAYGYTFGSGTRLTVV.

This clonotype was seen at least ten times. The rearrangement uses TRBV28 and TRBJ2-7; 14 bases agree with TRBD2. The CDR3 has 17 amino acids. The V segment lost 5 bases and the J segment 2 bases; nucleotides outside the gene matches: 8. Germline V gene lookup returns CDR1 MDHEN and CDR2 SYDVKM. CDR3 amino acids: CASSGYGTSGSAYEQYF. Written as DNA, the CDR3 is TGTGCCAGCAGTGGATATGGGACTAGCGGGAGTGCCTACGAGCAGTACTTC.

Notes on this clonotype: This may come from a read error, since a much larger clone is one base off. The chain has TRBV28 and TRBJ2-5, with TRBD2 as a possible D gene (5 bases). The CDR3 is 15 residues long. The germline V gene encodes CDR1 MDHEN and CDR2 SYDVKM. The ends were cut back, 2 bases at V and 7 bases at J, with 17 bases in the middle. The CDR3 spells CASSLAGIGKGTQYF. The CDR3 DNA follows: TGTGCCAGCAGTTTAGCTGGGATCGGGAAAGGGACCCAGTACTTC. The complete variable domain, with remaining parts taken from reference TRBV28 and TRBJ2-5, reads DVKVTQSSRYLVKRTGEKVFLECVQDMDHENMFWYRQDPGLGLRLIYFSYDVKMKEKGDIPEGYSVSREKKERFSLILESASTNQTSMYLCASSLAGIGKGTQYFGPGTRLLVL.

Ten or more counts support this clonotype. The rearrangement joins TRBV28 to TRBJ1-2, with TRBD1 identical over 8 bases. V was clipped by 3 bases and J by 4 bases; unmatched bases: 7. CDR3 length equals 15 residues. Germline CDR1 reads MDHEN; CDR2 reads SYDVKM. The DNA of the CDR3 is TGTGCCAGCAGTTTCCGGGACAGGACATCCTATGGCTACACCTTC. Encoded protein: CASSFRDRTSYGYTF.

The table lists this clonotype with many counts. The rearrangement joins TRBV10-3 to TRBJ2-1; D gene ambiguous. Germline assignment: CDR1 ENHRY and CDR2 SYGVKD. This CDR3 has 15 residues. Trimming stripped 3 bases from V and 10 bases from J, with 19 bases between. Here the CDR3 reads CAISDPKDRLREQFF. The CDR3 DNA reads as TGTGCCATCAGTGACCCGAAAGATAGGCTGAGAGAGCAGTTCTTC.